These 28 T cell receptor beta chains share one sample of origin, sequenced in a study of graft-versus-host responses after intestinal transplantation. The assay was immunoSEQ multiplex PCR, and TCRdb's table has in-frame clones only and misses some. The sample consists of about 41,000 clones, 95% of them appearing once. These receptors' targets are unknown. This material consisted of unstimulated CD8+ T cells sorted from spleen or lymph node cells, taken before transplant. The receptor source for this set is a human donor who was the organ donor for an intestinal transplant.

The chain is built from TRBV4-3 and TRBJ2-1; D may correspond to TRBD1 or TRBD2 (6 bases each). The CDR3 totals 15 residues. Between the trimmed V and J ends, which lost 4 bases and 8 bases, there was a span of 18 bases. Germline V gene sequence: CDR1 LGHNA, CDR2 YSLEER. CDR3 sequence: CASSRVGGTRDEQFF. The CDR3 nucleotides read TGCGCCAGCAGCCGCGTTGGGGGGACAAGGGATGAGCAGTTCTTC.

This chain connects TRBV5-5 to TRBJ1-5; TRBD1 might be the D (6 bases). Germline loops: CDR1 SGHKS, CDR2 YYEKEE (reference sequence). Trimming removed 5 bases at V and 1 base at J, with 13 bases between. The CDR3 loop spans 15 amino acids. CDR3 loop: CASSSTGKSNQPQHF. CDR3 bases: TGTGCCAGCAGTTCCACAGGGAAAAGCAATCAGCCCCAGCATTTT.

CDR3 in amino acids: CASSVEDQGTSGNTIYF. The CDR3 coding sequence is TGTGCCAGCAGCGTAGAGGACCAGGGGACCTCTGGAAACACCATATATTTT. The V call is TRBV9, the J call TRBJ1-3, with D possibly TRBD1 on 6 matching bases. The CDR3 is made up of 17 amino acids. Germline loops: CDR1 SGDLS, CDR2 YYNGEE. Trimming took 0 bases from V and 0 from J, leaving 13 bases between them.

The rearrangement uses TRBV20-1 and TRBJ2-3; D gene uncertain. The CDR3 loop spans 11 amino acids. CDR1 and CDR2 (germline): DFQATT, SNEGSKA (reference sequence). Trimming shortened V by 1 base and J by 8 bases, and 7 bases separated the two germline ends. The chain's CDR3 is CSARVWRTQYF. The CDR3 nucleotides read TGCAGTGCTAGAGTCTGGCGTACGCAGTATTTT.

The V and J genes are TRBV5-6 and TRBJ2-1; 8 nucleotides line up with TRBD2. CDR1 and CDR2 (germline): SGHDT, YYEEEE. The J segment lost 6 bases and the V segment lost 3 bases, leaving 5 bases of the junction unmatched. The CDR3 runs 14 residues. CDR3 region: CASSSGLEINEQFF. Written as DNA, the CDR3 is TGTGCCAGCAGCTCGGGACTAGAGATCAATGAGCAGTTCTTC.

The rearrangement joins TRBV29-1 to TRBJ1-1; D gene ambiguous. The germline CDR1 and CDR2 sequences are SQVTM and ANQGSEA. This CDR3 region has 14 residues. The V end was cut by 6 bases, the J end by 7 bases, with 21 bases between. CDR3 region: CSVDLRVNNYEAFF. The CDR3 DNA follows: TGCAGCGTGGACCTGCGGGTAAACAACTATGAAGCTTTCTTT.

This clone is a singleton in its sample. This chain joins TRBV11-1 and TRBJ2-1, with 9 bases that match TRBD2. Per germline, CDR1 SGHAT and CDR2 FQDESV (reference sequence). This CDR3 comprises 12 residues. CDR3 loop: CRAGGHYNEQFF. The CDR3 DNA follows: TGTCGAGCGGGGGGCCACTACAATGAGCAGTTCTTC.

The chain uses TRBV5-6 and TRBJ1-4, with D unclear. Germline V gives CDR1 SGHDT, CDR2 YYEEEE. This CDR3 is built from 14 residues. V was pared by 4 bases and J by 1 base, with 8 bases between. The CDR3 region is CASSAGITNEKLFF. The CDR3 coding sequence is TGTGCCAGCAGCGCCGGGATAACTAATGAAAAACTGTTTTTT.

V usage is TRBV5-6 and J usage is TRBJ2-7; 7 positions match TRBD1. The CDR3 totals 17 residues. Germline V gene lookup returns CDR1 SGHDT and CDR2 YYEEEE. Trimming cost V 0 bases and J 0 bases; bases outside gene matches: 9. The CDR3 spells CASSLAQQGWVSYEQYF. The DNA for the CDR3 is TGTGCCAGCAGCTTGGCTCAACAGGGGTGGGTCTCCTACGAGCAGTACTTC. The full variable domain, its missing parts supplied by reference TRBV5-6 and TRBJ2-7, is DAGVTQSPTHLIKTRGQQVTLRCSPKSGHDTVSWYQQALGQGPQFIFQYYEEEERQRGNFPDRFSGHQFPNYSSELNVNALLLGDSALYLCASSLAQQGWVSYEQYFGPGTRLTVT.

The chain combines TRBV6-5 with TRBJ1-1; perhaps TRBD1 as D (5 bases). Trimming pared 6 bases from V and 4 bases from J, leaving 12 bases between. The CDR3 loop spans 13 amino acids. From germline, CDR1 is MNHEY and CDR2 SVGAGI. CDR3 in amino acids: CASRPGTTTEAFF. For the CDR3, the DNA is TGTGCCAGCAGACCCGGGACGACCACTGAAGCTTTCTTT.

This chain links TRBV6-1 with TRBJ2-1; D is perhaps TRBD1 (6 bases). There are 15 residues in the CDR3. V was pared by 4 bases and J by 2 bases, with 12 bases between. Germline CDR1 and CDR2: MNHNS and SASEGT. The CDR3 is CASSGPRGPYNEQFF. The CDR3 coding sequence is TGTGCCAGCAGTGGCCCCAGGGGCCCCTACAATGAGCAGTTCTTC.

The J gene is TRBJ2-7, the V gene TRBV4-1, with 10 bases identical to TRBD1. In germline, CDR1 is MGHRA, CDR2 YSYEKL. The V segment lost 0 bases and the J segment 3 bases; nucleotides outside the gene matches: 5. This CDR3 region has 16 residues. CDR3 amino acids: CASSQDGGTGVYEQYF. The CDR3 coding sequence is TGCGCCAGCAGCCAAGATGGGGGGACAGGGGTCTACGAGCAGTACTTC.

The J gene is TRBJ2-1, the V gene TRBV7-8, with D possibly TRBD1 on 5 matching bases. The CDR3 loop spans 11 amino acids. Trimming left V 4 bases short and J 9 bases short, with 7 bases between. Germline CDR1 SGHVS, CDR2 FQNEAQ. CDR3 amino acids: CASSSRAEQFF. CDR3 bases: TGTGCCAGCAGCTCCAGGGCTGAGCAGTTCTTC. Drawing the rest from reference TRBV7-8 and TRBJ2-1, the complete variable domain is GAGVSQSPRYKVAKRGQDVALRCDPISGHVSLFWYQQALGQGPEFLTYFQNEAQLDKSGLPSDRFFAERPEGSVSTLKIQRTQQEDSAVYLCASSSRAEQFFGPGTRLTVL.

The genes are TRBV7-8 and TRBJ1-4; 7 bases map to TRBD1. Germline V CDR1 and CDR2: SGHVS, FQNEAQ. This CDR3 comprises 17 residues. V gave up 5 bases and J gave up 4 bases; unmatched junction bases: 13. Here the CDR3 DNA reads TGTGCCAGCAGCATCCCCGGGCTCCGGGACAGTAATGAAAAACTGTTTTTT. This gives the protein CASSIPGLRDSNEKLFF.

In nucleotides, the CDR3 is TGTGCCAGCACCTCAGGCCCTGGCACTGAAGCTTTCTTT. It translates to CASTSGPGTEAFF. V is TRBV27 and J is TRBJ1-1, with D unresolved. CDR3 length: 13 amino acids. V was shortened by 7 bases and J by 4 bases, with 13 bases between the two germline ends. Germline values: CDR1 MNHEY, CDR2 SMNVEV (reference sequence).

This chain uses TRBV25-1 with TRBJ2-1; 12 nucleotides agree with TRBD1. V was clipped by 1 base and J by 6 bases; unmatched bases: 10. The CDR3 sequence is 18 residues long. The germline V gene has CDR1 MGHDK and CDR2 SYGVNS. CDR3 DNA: TGTGCCAGCAGTGAATCGTTGCGGGACAGGGGGCGCCCCAATGAGCAGTTCTTC. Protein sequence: CASSESLRDRGRPNEQFF.

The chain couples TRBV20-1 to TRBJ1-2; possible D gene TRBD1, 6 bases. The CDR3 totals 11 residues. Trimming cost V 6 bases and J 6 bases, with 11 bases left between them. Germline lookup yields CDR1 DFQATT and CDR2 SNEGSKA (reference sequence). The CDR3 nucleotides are TGCAGTGCCAACAGGGTTGATGGCTACACCTTC. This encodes CSANRVDGYTF.

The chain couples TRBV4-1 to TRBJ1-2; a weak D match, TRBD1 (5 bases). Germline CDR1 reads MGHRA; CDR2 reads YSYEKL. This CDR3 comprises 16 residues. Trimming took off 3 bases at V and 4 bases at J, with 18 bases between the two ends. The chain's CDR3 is CASSHGGLAPLYGYTF. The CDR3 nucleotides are TGCGCCAGCAGCCATGGGGGATTAGCTCCTCTCTATGGCTACACCTTC.

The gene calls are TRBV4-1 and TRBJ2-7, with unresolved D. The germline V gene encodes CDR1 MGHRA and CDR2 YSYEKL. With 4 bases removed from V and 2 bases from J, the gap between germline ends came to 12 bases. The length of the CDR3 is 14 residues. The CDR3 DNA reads TGCGCCAGCAGCCTGACGGCAGGAGCCTACGAGCAGTACTTC. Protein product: CASSLTAGAYEQYF.

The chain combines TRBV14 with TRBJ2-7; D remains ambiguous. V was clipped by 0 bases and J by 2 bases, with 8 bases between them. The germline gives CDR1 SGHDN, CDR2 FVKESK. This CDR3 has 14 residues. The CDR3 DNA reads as TGTGCCAGCAGCCAAGATCTTAGTACCTACGAGCAGTACTTC. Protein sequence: CASSQDLSTYEQYF.

CDR3 amino acids: CASSSGTEYFGYTF. CDR3 DNA: TGTGCCAGCAGTAGTGGGACAGAGTACTTTGGCTACACCTTC. The gene calls are TRBV6-5 and TRBJ1-2; 7 bases agree with TRBD1. Trimming removed 5 bases from V and 7 bases from J; junction bases left unmatched: 10. Germline V gives CDR1 MNHEY, CDR2 SVGAGI. The CDR3 contains 14 residues.

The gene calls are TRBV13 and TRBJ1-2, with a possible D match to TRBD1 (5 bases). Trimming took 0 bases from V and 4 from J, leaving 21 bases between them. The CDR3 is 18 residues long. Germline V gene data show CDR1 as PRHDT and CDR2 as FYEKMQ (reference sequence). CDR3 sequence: CASSLGRGILTGIYGYTF. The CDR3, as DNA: TGTGCCAGCAGCTTAGGGCGGGGCATCCTGACTGGGATCTATGGCTACACCTTC. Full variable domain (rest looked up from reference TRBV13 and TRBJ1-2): AAGVIQSPRHLIKEKRETATLKCYPIPRHDTVYWYQQGPGQDPQFLISFYEKMQSDKGSIPDRFSAQQFSDYHSELNMSSLELGDSALYFCASSLGRGILTGIYGYTFGSGTRLTVV.

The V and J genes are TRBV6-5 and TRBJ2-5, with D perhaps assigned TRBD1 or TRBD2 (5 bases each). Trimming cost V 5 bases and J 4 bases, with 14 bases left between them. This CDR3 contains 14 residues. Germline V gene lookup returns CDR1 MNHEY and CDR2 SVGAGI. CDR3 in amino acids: CASSPGGVGETQYF. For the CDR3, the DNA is TGTGCCAGCAGTCCTGGGGGAGTAGGAGAGACCCAGTACTTC.

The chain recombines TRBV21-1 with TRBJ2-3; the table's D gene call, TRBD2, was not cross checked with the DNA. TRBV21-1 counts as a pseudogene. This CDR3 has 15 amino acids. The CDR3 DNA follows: TGTGCCAGCAGCACCCCCAAGCTACTCACAGATACGCAGTATTTT. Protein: CASSTPKLLTDTQYF.

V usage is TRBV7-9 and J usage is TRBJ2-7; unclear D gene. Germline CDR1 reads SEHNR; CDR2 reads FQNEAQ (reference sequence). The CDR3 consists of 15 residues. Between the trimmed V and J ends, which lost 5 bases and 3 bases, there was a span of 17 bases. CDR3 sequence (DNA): TGTGCCAGCAGCCCACCCTCGAGTGGTGGCTACGAGCAGTACTTC. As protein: CASSPPSSGGYEQYF.

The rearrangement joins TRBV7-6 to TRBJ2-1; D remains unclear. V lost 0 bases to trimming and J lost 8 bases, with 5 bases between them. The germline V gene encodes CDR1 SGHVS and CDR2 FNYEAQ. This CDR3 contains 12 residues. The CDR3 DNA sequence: TGTGCCAGCAGCTTAGCGCTTGATGAGCAGTTCTTC. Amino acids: CASSLALDEQFF. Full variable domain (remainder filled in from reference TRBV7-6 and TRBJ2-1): GAGVSQSPRYKVTKRGQDVALRCDPISGHVSLYWYRQALGQGPEFLTYFNYEAQQDKSGLPNDRFSAERPEGSISTLTIQRTEQRDSAMYRCASSLALDEQFFGPGTRLTVL.

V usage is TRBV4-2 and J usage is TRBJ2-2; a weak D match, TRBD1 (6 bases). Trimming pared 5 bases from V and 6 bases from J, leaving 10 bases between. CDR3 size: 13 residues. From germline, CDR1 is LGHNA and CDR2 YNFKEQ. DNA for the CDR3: TGTGCCAGCAGCGGGACATTACCCGGGGAGCTGTTTTTT. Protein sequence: CASSGTLPGELFF.

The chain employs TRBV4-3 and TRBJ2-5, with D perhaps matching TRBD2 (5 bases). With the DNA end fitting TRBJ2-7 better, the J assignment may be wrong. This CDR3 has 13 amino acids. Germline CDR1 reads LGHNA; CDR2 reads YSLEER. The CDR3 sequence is CASSQDAGGEQYF. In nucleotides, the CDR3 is TGCGCCAGCAGCCAAGATGCAGGAGGCGAGCAGTACTTC.